A single TCR beta chain is shown here with its context. Profiled with immunoSEQ multiplex PCR; TCRdb holds only in-frame clones, not every one. Here the sample spans fewer than 10,000 clones, roughly 89% being singletons. V was cut by 3 bases and J by 5 bases, with 13 bases left in between. The V gene's germline CDR1 is MGHRA and CDR2 YSYEKL. The CDR3 extends over 14 amino acids. The data belong to a study of technical replicates of blood from four donors. This sequence was found in a human donor in good health. The sequenced sample was PBMCs. The chain couples TRBV4-1 to TRBJ1-1; TRBD1 might be the D (5 bases). The CDR3 DNA reads as TGCGCCAGCAGCCAGGCCGGGGAGGGGACTGAAGCTTTCTTT. As protein: CASSQAGEGTEAFF.